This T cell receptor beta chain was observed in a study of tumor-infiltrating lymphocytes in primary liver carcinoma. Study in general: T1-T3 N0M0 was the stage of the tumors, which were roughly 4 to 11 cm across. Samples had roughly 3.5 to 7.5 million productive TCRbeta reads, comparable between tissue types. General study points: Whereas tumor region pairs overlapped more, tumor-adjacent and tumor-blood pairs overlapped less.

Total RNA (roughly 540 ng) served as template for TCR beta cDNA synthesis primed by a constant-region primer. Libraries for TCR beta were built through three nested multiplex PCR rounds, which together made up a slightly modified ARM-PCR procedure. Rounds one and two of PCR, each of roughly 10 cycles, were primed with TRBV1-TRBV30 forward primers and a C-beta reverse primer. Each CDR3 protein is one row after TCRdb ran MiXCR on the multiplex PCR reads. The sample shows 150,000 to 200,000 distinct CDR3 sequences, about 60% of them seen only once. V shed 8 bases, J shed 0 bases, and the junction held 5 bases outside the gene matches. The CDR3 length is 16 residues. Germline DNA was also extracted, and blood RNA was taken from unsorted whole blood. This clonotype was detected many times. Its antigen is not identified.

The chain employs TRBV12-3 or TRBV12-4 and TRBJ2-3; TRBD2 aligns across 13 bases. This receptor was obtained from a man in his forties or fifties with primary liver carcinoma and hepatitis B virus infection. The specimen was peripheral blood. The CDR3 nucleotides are TGTGCCAGCGGACTAGCGGGGGCTCAAAGCACAGATACGCAGTATTTT. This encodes CASGLAGAQSTDTQYF.